One and the same sample provided the 24 T cell receptor beta chains below, sequenced in a study of PD-1 blockade in classical Hodgkin lymphoma. The time point here: newly diagnosed, previously untreated cHL patient sample. Magnetic negative selection of thawed PBMCs was the method by which CD4+ T cells were purified. Here immunoSEQ multiplex PCR was the method, and the copy in TCRdb shows in-frame clones only, minus some. The table includes 18,000 or so clones, over 80% detected once. Material: CD4+ T cells from blood. These receptors were obtained from a human donor with classical Hodgkin lymphoma.

The chain employs TRBV4-2 and TRBJ2-6; D may be TRBD2 (5 bases). The V gene lost 7 bases and the J gene lost 0 bases, with 10 bases spanning the gap. The germline V gene has CDR1 LGHNA and CDR2 YNFKEQ. The CDR3 spans 15 residues. The DNA of the CDR3 is TGTGCCAGCACTAGAGGAGGCTCTGGGGCCAACGTCCTGACTTTC. Encoded protein: CASTRGGSGANVLTF.

This clone occurred a few times. The chain joins TRBV7-9 to TRBJ2-7; no clear D gene. The CDR3 loop spans 12 amino acids. CDR1 and CDR2 from the germline V gene are SEHNR and FQNEAQ (reference sequence). Trimming left V 2 bases short and J 2 bases short, with 4 bases between. CDR3 in DNA: TGTGCCAGCAGCTTACAGGCCTACGAGCAGTACTTC. Residues: CASSLQAYEQYF.

This clone turned up a few times. Sequence at one end of the junction differs from germline and may be a read error. The chain joins TRBV7-2 to TRBJ2-3; TRBD2 is a possible D gene (5 bases). This CDR3 comprises 12 residues. From germline, CDR1 is SGHTA and CDR2 FQGNSA. The DNA for the CDR3 is TGTGCCAGCAGCCTAGCCAGGAATACGCAGTATTTT. This encodes CASSLARNTQYF.

V is TRBV11-1 and J is TRBJ1-1; D is unresolved. V gave up 3 bases and J gave up 4 bases, with 15 bases separating them. CDR1 is SGHAT and CDR2 is FQDESV in the germline V gene (reference sequence). The CDR3 runs 15 residues. The CDR3 here is CASSLEGRLTTEAFF. The CDR3 coding sequence is TGTGCCAGCAGCTTGGAAGGGAGGTTGACCACTGAAGCTTTCTTT.

J is TRBJ2-7 and V is TRBV27; tentatively, D is TRBD1 (6 bases). Germline V CDR1 and CDR2: MNHEY, SMNVEV (reference sequence). V dropped 2 bases and J dropped 2 bases, with 13 bases sitting between them. This CDR3 region has 15 residues. The CDR3 nucleotides are TGTGCCAGCAGTTTAACCTGGGGGCCCGCCTACGAGCAGTACTTC. Amino acid sequence: CASSLTWGPAYEQYF.

The chain recombines TRBV28 with TRBJ2-7; TRBD1 aligns across 10 bases. J lost 4 bases, V lost 3 bases, and 6 bases had no gene match. The CDR3 has 15 residues. Germline loops: CDR1 MDHEN, CDR2 SYDVKM. This CDR3 is CASSFGTGVRYEQYF. The CDR3 DNA reads TGTGCCAGCAGTTTTGGGACAGGGGTCCGGTACGAGCAGTACTTC.

The V and J genes are TRBV4-3 and TRBJ2-4; D tentatively fits TRBD1 or TRBD2 (5 bases each). In germline, CDR1 is LGHNA, CDR2 YSLEER. V dropped 4 bases and J dropped 13 bases, with 5 bases sitting between them. This CDR3 comprises 9 residues. Here the CDR3 reads CASSRDQYF. The DNA for the CDR3 is TGCGCCAGCAGCCGGGACCAGTACTTC.

This chain uses TRBV6-5 with TRBJ2-2, with a possible D match to TRBD2 (6 bases). This CDR3 has 15 residues. Germline V CDR1 and CDR2: MNHEY, SVGAGI. V lost 4 bases and J 5 bases, leaving 14 bases between the germline ends. CDR3 protein: CASSFYRGGTGELFF. The CDR3 DNA is TGTGCCAGCAGTTTCTATCGGGGAGGTACCGGGGAGCTGTTTTTT.

The chain is built from TRBV6-5 and TRBJ2-1; D perhaps matches TRBD2 (6 bases). The CDR3 has 15 residues. Trimming left V 7 bases short and J 0 bases short, with 13 bases between. Germline CDR1 and CDR2: MNHEY and SVGAGI. In DNA, the CDR3 is TGTGCCAGCAAAGGTAGCGGAGGCTCCTACAATGAGCAGTTCTTC. Its translation: CASKGSGGSYNEQFF.

The rearrangement uses TRBV9 and TRBJ2-5; unclear D gene. The V end was cut by 0 bases, the J end by 0 bases, with 6 bases between. There are 14 residues in the CDR3. In germline, CDR1 is SGDLS, CDR2 YYNGEE. CDR3 in amino acids: CASSVEADQETQYF. CDR3 DNA sequence: TGTGCCAGCAGCGTAGAGGCAGACCAAGAGACCCAGTACTTC.

This clone turned up a few times. The rearrangement links TRBV9 to TRBJ1-2; 9 positions agree with TRBD1. The germline V gene encodes CDR1 SGDLS and CDR2 YYNGEE. Trimming at V came to 0 bases and at J to 4 bases, leaving 10 bases not matched to a gene. There are 17 residues in the CDR3. The CDR3 nucleotides are TGTGCCAGCAGCGTAGAACTGTGGGACAGGGAAAGCTATGGCTACACCTTC. It translates to CASSVELWDRESYGYTF.

The chain recombines TRBV2 with TRBJ2-1; D unresolved. The CDR3 has 11 residues. Germline V gene sequence: CDR1 SNHLY, CDR2 FYNNEI. V was cut by 2 bases and J by 10 bases, with 6 bases left in between. The CDR3 sequence: CASSELAEQFF. The CDR3 nucleotides are TGTGCCAGCAGTGAATTGGCCGAGCAGTTCTTC.

The chain uses TRBV6-5 and TRBJ2-1; D call uncertain. The CDR3 has 11 residues. CDR1 and CDR2 (germline): MNHEY, SVGAGI. The V and J ends lost 8 bases and 4 bases respectively, with 6 bases between them. This CDR3 is CASQEYNEQFF. CDR3 coding DNA: TGTGCCAGCCAAGAGTACAATGAGCAGTTCTTC.

V and J are TRBV9 and TRBJ1-2; a weak D match, TRBD1 (6 bases). Trimming shortened V by 1 base and J by 8 bases, and 12 bases separated the two germline ends. In germline, CDR1 is SGDLS, CDR2 YYNGEE. The CDR3 has 13 residues. This CDR3 reads CASSVSGARGYTF. The CDR3 region has the DNA TGTGCCAGCAGCGTATCAGGGGCGCGGGGCTACACCTTC.

This rearrangement joins TRBV5-1 to TRBJ2-3; D possibly corresponds to TRBD1 (5 bases). The germline V and J ends were trimmed by 0 bases and 7 bases, with 15 bases remaining between them. The CDR3 has 15 amino acids. Germline V CDR1 and CDR2: SGHRS, YFSETQ. The CDR3 nucleotides are TGCGCCAGCAGCTTGGCGCGCCAGGGTGTTAATACGCAGTATTTT. As protein: CASSLARQGVNTQYF.

The chain links TRBV19 to TRBJ2-5; the D gene could be TRBD1 or TRBD2 (5 bases each). The CDR3 runs 15 residues. Germline loops: CDR1 LNHDA, CDR2 SQIVND (reference sequence). Trimming left V 7 bases short and J 1 base short, with 16 bases between. The CDR3 loop reads CASTPTRDRQETQYF. The CDR3 DNA reads as TGTGCCAGTACCCCAACCCGGGACCGCCAAGAGACCCAGTACTTC.

This chain connects TRBV28 to TRBJ1-4; D gene ambiguous. In germline, CDR1 is MDHEN, CDR2 SYDVKM. V was trimmed by 8 bases and J by 0 bases, leaving 7 bases between them. This CDR3 region has 13 residues. For the CDR3, the DNA is TGTGCCAGCCGTGATACAACTAATGAAAAACTGTTTTTT. The encoded protein is CASRDTTNEKLFF.

This clone was counted a single time. CDR3 sequence reads: CSASGDSEQFF. CDR3 DNA: TGCAGTGCTTCAGGGGACTCAGAGCAGTTCTTC. V and J are TRBV20-1 and TRBJ2-1; possibly TRBD1 or TRBD2 for D (6 bases each). The V and J ends lost 5 bases and 10 bases respectively, with 12 bases between them. The CDR3 extends over 11 amino acids. CDR1 is DFQATT, CDR2 SNEGSKA, per germline (reference sequence).

The rearrangement links TRBV11-2 to TRBJ1-2; D is unclear. The CDR3 is made up of 13 amino acids. V gave up 1 base and J gave up 8 bases, with 11 bases separating them. Per the germline V gene, CDR1 is SGHAT and CDR2 is FQNNGV. The CDR3 sequence is CASSLVLGRGYTF. The CDR3 DNA follows: TGTGCCAGCAGCTTAGTCCTTGGCAGGGGCTACACCTTC.

The V and J genes are TRBV5-1 and TRBJ2-7; possibly TRBD1 for D (5 bases). The CDR3 has 14 residues. Germline CDR1 is SGHRS and CDR2 is YFSETQ. V lost 0 bases and J lost 4, with 11 bases in between. As DNA, the CDR3 is TGCGCCAGCAGCTTGGCCGTAGGGGCTTACGAGCAGTACTTC. Residues: CASSLAVGAYEQYF.

This chain connects TRBV5-1 to TRBJ2-2, with TRBD2 identical over 10 bases. The CDR3 covers 15 residues. Germline V lookup: CDR1 SGHRS, CDR2 YFSETQ. The V and J ends lost 2 bases and 7 bases, in that order; junction bases with no gene match: 5. The CDR3 protein is CASSLAGGPGGELFF. In DNA form, the CDR3 reads TGCGCCAGCAGCTTAGCGGGAGGGCCTGGCGGGGAGCTGTTTTTT.

This chain uses TRBV28 with TRBJ1-4; 8 bases match TRBD1. This CDR3 is built from 16 residues. Trimming at V came to 7 bases and at J to 3 bases, leaving 10 bases not matched to a gene. CDR1 and CDR2 (germline): MDHEN, SYDVKM. CDR3 region: CASTIDRGRSNEKLFF. Here the CDR3 DNA reads TGTGCCAGCACAATCGACAGGGGCAGATCTAATGAAAAACTGTTTTTT.

Only one count was recorded for this clone. The genes are TRBV20-1 and TRBJ2-3; unclear D gene. Trimming removed 6 bases from V and 2 bases from J, with 6 bases in between. The CDR3 contains 11 residues. Germline loops: CDR1 DFQATT, CDR2 SNEGSKA (reference sequence). The CDR3 bases are TGCAGTGCCAGGATCACAGATACGCAGTATTTT. Translating gives CSARITDTQYF.

The V gene is TRBV29-1, the J gene TRBJ2-5; 9 positions agree with TRBD1. The CDR3 contains 12 residues. V trimming: 4 bases; J trimming: 4 bases; junction bases outside the gene matches: 1. Germline CDR1 SQVTM, CDR2 ANQGSEA. CDR3 protein: CSVGQGGETQYF. In DNA, the CDR3 is TGCAGCGTTGGACAGGGGGGAGAGACCCAGTACTTC.